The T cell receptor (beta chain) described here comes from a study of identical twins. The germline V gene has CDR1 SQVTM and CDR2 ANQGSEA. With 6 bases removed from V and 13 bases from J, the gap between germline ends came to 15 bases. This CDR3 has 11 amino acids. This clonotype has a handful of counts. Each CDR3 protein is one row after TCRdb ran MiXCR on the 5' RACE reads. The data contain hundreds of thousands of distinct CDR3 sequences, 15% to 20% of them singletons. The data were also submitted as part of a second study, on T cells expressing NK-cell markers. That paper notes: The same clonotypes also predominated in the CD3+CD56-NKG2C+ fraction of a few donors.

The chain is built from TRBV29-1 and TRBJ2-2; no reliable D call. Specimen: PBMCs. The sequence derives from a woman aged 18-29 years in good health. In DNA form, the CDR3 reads TGCAGCGTCGAGACACGGGCTGGGCTGTTTTTT. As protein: CSVETRAGLFF.